Reported below is one T cell receptor (beta chain). Its cognate antigen is unknown. The data were obtained in a study of shared clonotypes between healthy human individuals. Clones were read by immunoSEQ multiplex PCR, and TCRdb kept only the in-frame ones, dropping some. The table records under 1,100,000 clones, approximately 70% of them present only once. Study results and caveats: Clonotypes shared by all four donors outscored non-shared clonotypes in generation probability. The sampled material consisted only of blood, and tissue repertoires are likely to differ. Richness estimates generally favored naive over memory subsets.

The junction had 6 bases not matched to a gene; V was cut back by 1 base and J by 2 bases. Germline V CDR1 and CDR2: SGHTA, FQGNSA. The length of the CDR3 is 16 residues. Sequencing used memory CD4+ T cells sorted from blood. Regarding subset: CD45RA-negative fraction. The chain uses TRBV7-2 and TRBJ2-5; 8 bases line up with TRBD2. The source is a man aged 18 to 30 in good health. CDR3 nucleotides: TGTGCCAGCAGCTTAGGTGCGGGGGGAACGCAAGAGACCCAGTACTTC. Its translation is CASSLGAGGTQETQYF.